This section outlines one T cell receptor beta chain sequence together with its context. As handled by the study authors: Estimation of nucleated cell counts relied on the amplification of reference gene primers. Sequencing was performed with immunoSEQ multiplex PCR; in TCRdb, only in-frame clones are kept and a portion is missing. From that table come the V and J calls and clone size; the DNA was used to work out D and trimming. The sample records 410,000 or so clones, around 86% being singletons. This sample is drawn from a study of blood T cell repertoires in COVID-19. Study-wide context: Both acute and convalescent COVID-19 samples were obtained from the United States, Italy and Spain. From T cells, B-cell-depleted T cells, or PBMCs came the material, which was cDNA or gDNA.

Germline V gives CDR1 SGDLS, CDR2 YYNGEE. CDR3 size: 17 residues. J lost 4 bases, V lost 0 bases, and 11 bases had no gene match. Sequencing input: peripheral blood. The clonotype comes from a woman aged 25 to 39 with active or convalescent COVID-19. This chain joins TRBV9 and TRBJ2-3, with TRBD2 matching 7 bases. CDR3 sequence reads: CASSVGGGKLAPDTQYF. CDR3 DNA: TGTGCCAGCAGCGTAGGGGGCGGAAAACTAGCGCCAGATACGCAGTATTTT.